What follows is one T cell receptor (beta chain) and its context. Libraries were prepared by immunoSEQ multiplex PCR; TCRdb keeps only in-frame clonotypes and omits some of them. The table lists hundreds of thousands of clones, roughly 85% of them singletons. Clinical history reported by participants formed the basis on which cohorts were assigned. The data were taken from a study of blood T cell repertoires in COVID-19. Study summary: Sources were T cells, B-cell-depleted T cells, or PBMCs; the material itself was cDNA or gDNA.

Material: PBMCs or T cells enriched from blood (not recorded which). This receptor was taken from a woman aged 40 to 55 who had been exposed to COVID-19.

The CDR3 region is CASSFLGRETQYF. CDR3 DNA sequence: TGTGCCAGCAGCTTCCTGGGGAGGGAGACCCAGTACTTC. The chain joins TRBV7-9 to TRBJ2-5, with D perhaps TRBD2 (6 bases). This CDR3 is 13 amino acids long. V was cut by 3 bases and J by 5 bases, with 10 bases left in between. Germline lookup yields CDR1 SEHNR and CDR2 FQNEAQ (reference sequence).